A selection of T cell receptor beta chains follows, all from one sample in a study of spatial heterogeneity in lung cancer. TCRdb ran MiXCR on the 5' RACE reads and lists one entry per CDR3 protein. Of about 70,000 distinct CDR3 sequences in the sample, 8% to 9.5% were seen once. Sequencing used PBMCs, obtained at follow-up. The origin of the receptors is a female donor with early-stage non-small cell lung cancer. Both conserved end residues are part of each CDR3. A D gene is named only where the DNA matches it firmly. Clone size, where shown, is once, few, many, or a class for clones that have expanded.

few	TRBV24-1	16	-	TRBJ2-2	TGTGCCACCAGTGGCGAGGCTGACCTATTCACCGGGGAGCTGTTTTTT	CATSGEADLFTGELFF
many	TRBV20-1	14	TRBD1	TRBJ1-2	TGCAGTGCTCCAGGGGGCCACCTTAACTATGGCTACACCTTC	CSAPGGHLNYGYTF
many	TRBV10-2	15	TRBD2	TRBJ2-1	TGCGCCAGCCTCGGGGGGACTACCAATTACAATGAGCAGTTCTTC	CASLGGTTNYNEQFF
many	TRBV6-1	15	TRBD2	TRBJ2-3	TGTGCCAGCAGTGAAGGACGGGGGGGCACAGATACGCAGTATTTT	CASSEGRGGTDTQYF
many	TRBV3-1	13	-	TRBJ2-7	TGTGCCAGCAGCCGCGGGACGGTCTACGAGCAGTACTTC	CASSRGTVYEQYF
few	TRBV5-1	17	TRBD1	TRBJ2-1	TGCGCCAGCAGCATCTCTGGCGGGCAGGGGGCTTACAATGAGCAGTTCTTC	CASSISGGQGAYNEQFF
many	TRBV2	15	TRBD1	TRBJ2-2	TGTGCCAGCAAAGTAGGGACAGCCAACACCGGGGAGCTGTTTTTT	CASKVGTANTGELFF
-	TRBV5-1	12	-	TRBJ2-1	TGCACCAGCAGCTTACTCCACAATGAGCAGTTCTTC	CTSSLLHNEQFF
-	TRBV19	14	-	TRBJ1-5	TGTGCCAGTAGATCCGGGGCGGAGTACCAGCCCCAGCATTTT	CASRSGAEYQPQHF
many	TRBV10-1	14	-	TRBJ1-1	TGCGCCAGCAGTGAGTCCGGGGCGAACACTGAAGCTTTCTTT	CASSESGANTEAFF
-	TRBV5-1	15	-	TRBJ1-1	TGCGCCAGCAGTTCACAGGGAAGGGTGAACACTGAAGCTTTCTTT	CASSSQGRVNTEAFF
few	TRBV7-3	15	TRBD2	TRBJ2-1	TGTGCCAGCAGCTTGTCAGCGGGGAGTCGAAATGAGCAGTTCTTC	CASSLSAGSRNEQFF
many	TRBV28	15	-	TRBJ2-1	TGTGCCAGCGGTTCGGGGTCGACTAGAGTCGATGAGCAGTTCTTC	CASGSGSTRVDEQFF
few	TRBV20-1	14	TRBD2	TRBJ2-7	TGCAGTGCTAGATCGACTAGCGGGACCCACGAGCAGTACTTC	CSARSTSGTHEQYF
-	TRBV12-3/TRBV12-4	14	TRBD1	TRBJ1-4	TGTGCCAGCAGTTTGGGCAGGGGGAGAGAAAAACTGTTTTTT	CASSLGRGREKLFF
few	TRBV28	18	-	TRBJ2-1	TGTGCCAGCAGTTCAAGCCCTCTCGTGCGGCCTGTGTCTGAGGGGCAGTTCTTC	CASSSSPLVRPVSEGQFF
-	TRBV28	15	TRBD2	TRBJ2-1	TGTGCCAGCAGTGACCCTAGCGGGTATTACAATGAGCAGTTCTTC	CASSDPSGYYNEQFF
-	TRBV7-9	12	-	TRBJ1-2	TGTGCCAGCAGCCAACACAACTATGGCTACACCTTC	CASSQHNYGYTF
-	TRBV6-5	14	TRBD2	TRBJ2-3	TGTGCCAGCAGTCTAGCGGGAGGTTCAGATACGCAGTATTTT	CASSLAGGSDTQYF